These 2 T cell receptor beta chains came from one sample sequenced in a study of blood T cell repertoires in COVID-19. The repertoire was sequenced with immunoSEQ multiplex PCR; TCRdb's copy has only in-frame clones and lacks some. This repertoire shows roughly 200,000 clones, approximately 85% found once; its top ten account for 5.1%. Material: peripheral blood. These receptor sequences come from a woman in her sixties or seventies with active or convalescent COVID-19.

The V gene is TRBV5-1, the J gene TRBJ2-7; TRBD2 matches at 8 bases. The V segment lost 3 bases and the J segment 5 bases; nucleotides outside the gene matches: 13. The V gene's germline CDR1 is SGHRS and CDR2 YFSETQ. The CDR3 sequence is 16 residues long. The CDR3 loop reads CASSWDRGGDVNEQYF. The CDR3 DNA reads TGCGCCAGCAGCTGGGACCGGGGGGGCGACGTCAACGAGCAGTACTTC.

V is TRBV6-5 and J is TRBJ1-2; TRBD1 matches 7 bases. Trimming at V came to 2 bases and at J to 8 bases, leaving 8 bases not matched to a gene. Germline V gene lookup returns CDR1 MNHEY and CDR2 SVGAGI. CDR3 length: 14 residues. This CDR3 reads CASSYETGRGGYTF. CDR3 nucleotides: TGTGCCAGCAGTTACGAGACAGGGCGTGGGGGCTACACCTTC.